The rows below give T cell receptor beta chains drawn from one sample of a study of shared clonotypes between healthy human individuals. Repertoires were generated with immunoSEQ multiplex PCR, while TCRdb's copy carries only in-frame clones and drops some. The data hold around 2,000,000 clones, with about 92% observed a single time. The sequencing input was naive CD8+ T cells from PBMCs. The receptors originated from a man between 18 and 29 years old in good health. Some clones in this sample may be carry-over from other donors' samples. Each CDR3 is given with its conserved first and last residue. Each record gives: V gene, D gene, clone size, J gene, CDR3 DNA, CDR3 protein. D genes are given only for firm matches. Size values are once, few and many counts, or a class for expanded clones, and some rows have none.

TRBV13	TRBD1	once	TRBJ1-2	TGTGCCAGCAGCTTAGGTGCCGGGACAGGGGACCGCGATGGCTACACCTTC	CASSLGAGTGDRDGYTF
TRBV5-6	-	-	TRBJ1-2	TGTGCCAGCAGCTTATGGTCGTGGCCGGACAAGTCATCCTATGGCTACACCTTC	CASSLWSWPDKSSYGYTF
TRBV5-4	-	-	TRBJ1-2	TGTGCCAGCAGGCAATGGGGGGCGGCAGAAGGCTACACCTTC	CASRQWGAAEGYTF
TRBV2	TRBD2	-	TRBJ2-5	TGTGCCAGCCCTCCCGGGACTAGCGGGAGGTCGGTAGAGACCCAGTACTTC	CASPPGTSGRSVETQYF
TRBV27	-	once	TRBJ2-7	TGTGCCAGCAGTTCTCCGTATCGCGCCTACGAGCAGTACTTC	CASSSPYRAYEQYF
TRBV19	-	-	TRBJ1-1	TGTGCCAGTATTTGGGGGGCGAACACTGAAGCTTTCTTT	CASIWGANTEAFF
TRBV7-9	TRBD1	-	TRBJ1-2	TGTGCCAGCAGCATTCAGGGGGTGCTTAACTATGGCTACACCTTC	CASSIQGVLNYGYTF
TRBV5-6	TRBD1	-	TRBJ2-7	TGTGCCAGCAGAAGGACAGGGTATATCTACGAGCAGTACTTC	CASRRTGYIYEQYF
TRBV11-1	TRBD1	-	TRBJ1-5	TGTGCCAGCAGCTATCCGGGACAGGAGGGCCAGCCCCAGCATTTT	CASSYPGQEGQPQHF
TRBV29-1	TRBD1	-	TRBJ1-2	TGCAGCGTTAGTGGGACAGGGGGCCCCTATGGCTACACCTTC	CSVSGTGGPYGYTF
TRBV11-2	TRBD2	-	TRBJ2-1	TGTGCCAGCAGCTACGCCCCCCGCGAGCGGGAAGGCAATGAGCAGTTCTTC	CASSYAPREREGNEQFF
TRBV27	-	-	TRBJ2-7	TGTGCCAGCAGTTTGGGGAGGACCTACGAGCAGTACTTC	CASSLGRTYEQYF
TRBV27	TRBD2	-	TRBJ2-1	TGTGCCAGCAGGGGACTAGCGGGAGGGCCACAGTTCTTC	CASRGLAGGPQFF
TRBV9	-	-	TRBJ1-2	TGTGCCAGCAGCGCAAATGGGGGAGATGGCTACACCTTC	CASSANGGDGYTF
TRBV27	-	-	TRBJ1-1	TGTGCCAGCAGCCTCGGATCTCAAGGAGGCACTGAAGCTTTCTTT	CASSLGSQGGTEAFF
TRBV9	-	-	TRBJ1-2	TGTGCCAGCAGCACGGGGGGGAGCTATGGCTACACCTTC	CASSTGGSYGYTF
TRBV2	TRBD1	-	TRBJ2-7	TGTGCCAGCAGCGACAGGGTAAGGAACGAGCAGTACTTC	CASSDRVRNEQYF
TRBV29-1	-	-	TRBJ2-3	TGCAGCGTTGAACCCAGAAGCACAGATACGCAGTATTTT	CSVEPRSTDTQYF
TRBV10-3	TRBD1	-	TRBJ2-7	TGTGCCATCACGGGACAGGGAGGCGAGCAGTACTTC	CAITGQGGEQYF
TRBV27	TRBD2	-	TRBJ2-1	TGTGCCAGCAGTACTAGCGGCAAGCAGTTCTTC	CASSTSGKQFF
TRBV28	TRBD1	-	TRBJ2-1	TGTGCCAGCAGTCCACAGGGGAGCCCCTACAATGAGCAGTTCTTC	CASSPQGSPYNEQFF
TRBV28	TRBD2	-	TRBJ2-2	TGTGCCAGCAGTTTCCGGACTAGCTCTTACACCGGGGAGCTGTTTTTT	CASSFRTSSYTGELFF
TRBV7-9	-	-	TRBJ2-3	TGTGCCAGCAGCGACACTGGATCTCGCACAGATACGCAGTATTTT	CASSDTGSRTDTQYF
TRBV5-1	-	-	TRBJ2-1	TGCGCCAGCAGCTGGGAGGGACAGTCGAATGAGCAGTTCTTC	CASSWEGQSNEQFF
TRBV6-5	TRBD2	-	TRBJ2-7	TGTGCCAGCAGTTACGAGCGGGGCTACGAGCAGTACTTC	CASSYERGYEQYF
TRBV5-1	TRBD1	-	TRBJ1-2	TGCGCCAGCAGTTCGTTGGGGACAGGGAGCCATTATGGCTACACCTTC	CASSSLGTGSHYGYTF
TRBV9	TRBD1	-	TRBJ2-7	TGTGCCAGCAGTCTTGACAGGGGGCTGTATGAGCAGTACTTC	CASSLDRGLYEQYF
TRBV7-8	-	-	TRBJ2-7	TGTGCCAGCAGCCCGATAGAACAGGGAGGCTACGAGCAGTACTTC	CASSPIEQGGYEQYF
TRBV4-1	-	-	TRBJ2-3	TGCGCCAGCAGCCAAGGTGTTGGGTTAGTACAAGATACGCAGTATTTT	CASSQGVGLVQDTQYF
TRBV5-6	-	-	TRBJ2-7	TGTGCCAGCAGCTTACCCGATGGAGGGACTTCCTACGAGCAGTACTTC	CASSLPDGGTSYEQYF
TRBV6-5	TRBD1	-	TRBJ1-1	TGTGCCAGCAGGCCCCGACAGGGGTCGAGCACTGAAGCTTTCTTT	CASRPRQGSSTEAFF
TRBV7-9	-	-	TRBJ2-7	TGTGCCAGCACTAGAACGGACAGCGCCTACGAGCAGTACTTC	CASTRTDSAYEQYF
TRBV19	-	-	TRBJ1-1	TGTGCCAGTGTGGATACGTGGAACACTGAAGCTTTCTTT	CASVDTWNTEAFF
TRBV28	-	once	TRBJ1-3	TGTGCCAGCAGTTTGGGATACAGGGATTACGGAAACACCATATATTTT	CASSLGYRDYGNTIYF
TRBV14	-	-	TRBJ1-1	TGTGCCAGCAAGAGGGGAACGGTGAACACTGAAGCTTTCTTT	CASKRGTVNTEAFF